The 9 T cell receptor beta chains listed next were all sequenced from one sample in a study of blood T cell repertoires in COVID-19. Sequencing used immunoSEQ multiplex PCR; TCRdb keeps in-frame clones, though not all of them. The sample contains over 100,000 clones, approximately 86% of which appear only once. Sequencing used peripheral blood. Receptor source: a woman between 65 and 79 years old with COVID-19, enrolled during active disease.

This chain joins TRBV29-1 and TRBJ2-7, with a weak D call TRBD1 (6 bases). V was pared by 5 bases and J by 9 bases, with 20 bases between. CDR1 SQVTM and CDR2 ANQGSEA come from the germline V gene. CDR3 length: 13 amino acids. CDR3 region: CSVSHRVPEMQYF. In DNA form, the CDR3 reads TGCAGCGTTTCTCACAGGGTTCCTGAGATGCAGTACTTC.

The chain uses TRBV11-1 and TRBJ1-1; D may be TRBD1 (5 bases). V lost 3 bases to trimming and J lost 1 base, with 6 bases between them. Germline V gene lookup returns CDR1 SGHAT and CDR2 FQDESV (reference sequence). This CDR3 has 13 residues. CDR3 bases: TGTGCCAGCAGCTTCACAGGGAACACTGAAGCTTTCTTT. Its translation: CASSFTGNTEAFF.

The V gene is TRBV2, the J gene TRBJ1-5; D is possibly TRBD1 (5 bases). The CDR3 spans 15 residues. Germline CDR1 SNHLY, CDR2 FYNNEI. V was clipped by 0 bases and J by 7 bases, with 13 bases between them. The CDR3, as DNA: TGTGCCAGCAGTGAAGCTGGAGGGACGGGGCAGCCCCAGCATTTT. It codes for CASSEAGGTGQPQHF.

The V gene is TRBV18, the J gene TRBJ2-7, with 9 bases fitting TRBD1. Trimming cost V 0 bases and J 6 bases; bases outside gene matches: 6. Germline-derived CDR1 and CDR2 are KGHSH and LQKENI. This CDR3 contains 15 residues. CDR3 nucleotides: TGTGCCAGCTCACCACCGTCGGGACAGGGTGGCGAGCAGTACTTC. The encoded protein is CASSPPSGQGGEQYF.

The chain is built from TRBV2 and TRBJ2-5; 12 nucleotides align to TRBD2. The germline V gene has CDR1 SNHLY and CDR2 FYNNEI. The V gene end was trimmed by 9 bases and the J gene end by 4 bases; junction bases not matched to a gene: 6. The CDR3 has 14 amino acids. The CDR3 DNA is TGTGCCAGTTTCTCTAGCGGGGGGGCAGAGACCCAGTACTTC. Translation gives CASFSSGGAETQYF.

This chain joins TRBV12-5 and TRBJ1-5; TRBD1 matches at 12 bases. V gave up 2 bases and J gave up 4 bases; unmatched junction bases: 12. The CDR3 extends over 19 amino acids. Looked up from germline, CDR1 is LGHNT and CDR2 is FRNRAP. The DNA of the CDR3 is TGTGCTAGTGGTTTGCCGGGGACAGGGGGCCGCATGGGGAATCAGCCCCAGCATTTT. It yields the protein CASGLPGTGGRMGNQPQHF.

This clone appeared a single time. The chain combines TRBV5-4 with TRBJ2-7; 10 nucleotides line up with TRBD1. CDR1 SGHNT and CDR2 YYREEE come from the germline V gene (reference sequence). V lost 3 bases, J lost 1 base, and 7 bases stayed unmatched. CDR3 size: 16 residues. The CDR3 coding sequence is TGTGCCAGCAGCTCCCACCGGACAGGGGGTTCCTACGAGCAGTACTTC. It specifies CASSSHRTGGSYEQYF. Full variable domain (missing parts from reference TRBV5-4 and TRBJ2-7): ETGVTQSPTHLIKTRGQQVTLRCSSQSGHNTVSWYQQALGQGPQFIFQYYREEENGRGNFPPRFSGLQFPNYSSELNVNALELDDSALYLCASSSHRTGGSYEQYFGPGTRLTVT.

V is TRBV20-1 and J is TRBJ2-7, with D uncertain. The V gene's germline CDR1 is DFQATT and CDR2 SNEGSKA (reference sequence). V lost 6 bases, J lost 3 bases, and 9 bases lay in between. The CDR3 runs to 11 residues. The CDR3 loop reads CSARRFYEQYF. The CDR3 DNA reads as TGCAGTGCCCGGCGGTTCTACGAGCAGTACTTC.

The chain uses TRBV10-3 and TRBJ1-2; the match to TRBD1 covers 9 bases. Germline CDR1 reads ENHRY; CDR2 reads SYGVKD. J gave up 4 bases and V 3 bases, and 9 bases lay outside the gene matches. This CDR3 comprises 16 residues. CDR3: CAISETTGGAGYGYTF. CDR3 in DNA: TGTGCCATCAGTGAAACCACAGGGGGCGCGGGCTATGGCTACACCTTC.